These 14 T cell receptor beta chains were all obtained from the same sample, sequenced in a study of Graves' ophthalmopathy and Graves' hyperthyroidism. The TCR beta CDR3 regions underwent amplification from RNA transcripts. A first-round RT-PCR used HTBI primers, followed by a second-round multiplex PCR. TCRdb called the multiplex PCR reads again in MiXCR, with one record for every CDR3 protein. The profile shows 260,000 or so distinct CDR3 sequences, around 42% of them singletons. Material: peripheral blood. The origin of the receptors is an adult man with Graves' ophthalmopathy.

The chain employs TRBV29-1 and TRBJ1-5, with 7 positions matching TRBD1. This CDR3 has 14 amino acids. Per germline, CDR1 SQVTM and CDR2 ANQGSEA. CDR3 bases: TGCAGGCAGGGGGAGGACTTTAGCAATCAGCCCCAGCATTTT. Protein sequence: CRQGEDFSNQPQHF.

Ten or more counts support this clonotype. V gene TRBV29-1 combines with J gene TRBJ1-2; 8 nucleotides match TRBD1. With V trimmed by 2 bases and J by 6 bases, 2 bases remained unmatched. The germline V gene has CDR1 SQVTM and CDR2 ANQGSEA. CDR3 length equals 12 residues. CDR3 residues: CSVEQGADGYTF. CDR3 bases: TGCAGCGTTGAACAGGGGGCTGATGGCTACACCTTC.

The rearrangement uses TRBV12-3 or TRBV12-4 and TRBJ2-5; D is unresolved. The CDR3 is 14 amino acids. V was trimmed by 3 bases and J by 4 bases, leaving 12 bases between them. CDR3 residues: CASSFENMGETQYF. CDR3 DNA: TGTGCCAGCAGTTTCGAGAATATGGGAGAGACCCAGTACTTC.

This clonotype has only a few counts. This chain joins TRBV7-2 and TRBJ1-5; 7 nucleotides line up with TRBD1. The V gene end was trimmed by 6 bases and the J gene end by 5 bases; junction bases not matched to a gene: 7. The length of the CDR3 is 14 residues. Germline CDR1 and CDR2: SGHTA and FQGNSA. The CDR3 sequence: CASSQGQSDQPQHF. CDR3 DNA: TGTGCCAGCAGTCAGGGACAGTCAGATCAGCCCCAGCATTTT.

This clonotype occurred once. An end of the junction does not agree with germline; a read error may underlie this. The rearrangement uses TRBV7-3 and TRBJ2-2; the D is unclear. CDR3 size: 15 residues. CDR1 and CDR2 (germline): SGHTA, FQGTGA. The CDR3 region is CASSQWAENTGELFF. CDR3 in DNA: TGCGCCAGCAGCCAATGGGCAGAGAACACCGGGGAGCTGTTTTTT.

This clonotype is a singleton in its sample. The chain joins TRBV7-9 to TRBJ2-7, with 8 bases identical to TRBD1. The germline gives CDR1 SEHNR, CDR2 FQNEAQ (reference sequence). The J segment lost 2 bases and the V segment lost 5 bases, leaving 8 bases of the junction unmatched. This CDR3 comprises 15 residues. CDR3: CASSQDGGQAYEQYF. In nucleotides, the CDR3 is TGTGCCAGCAGCCAAGATGGGGGACAGGCCTACGAGCAGTACTTC.

The chain has TRBV20-1 and TRBJ2-7; D is possibly TRBD1 (6 bases). This CDR3 region has 14 residues. CDR1 DFQATT and CDR2 SNEGSKA come from the germline V gene (reference sequence). V dropped 3 bases and J dropped 6 bases, with 18 bases sitting between them. The chain's CDR3 is CSARGAQGYGEQYF. Written as DNA, the CDR3 is TGCAGTGCTAGGGGGGCTCAGGGCTACGGCGAGCAGTACTTC.

The chain couples TRBV19 to TRBJ2-7; D is unclear. V dropped 1 base and J dropped 7 bases, with 8 bases sitting between them. Germline CDR1 reads LNHDA; CDR2 reads SQIVND (reference sequence). The length of the CDR3 is 12 residues. The CDR3 protein is CASSIGGVEQYF. The DNA of the CDR3 is TGTGCCAGTAGTATAGGTGGGGTGGAGCAGTACTTC.

V and J are TRBV5-8 and TRBJ2-5; D may match TRBD1 or TRBD2 (6 bases each). The length of the CDR3 is 15 residues. Trimming took 3 bases from V and 1 from J, leaving 13 bases between them. Looked up from germline, CDR1 is SGHTS and CDR2 is YDEGEE. CDR3 DNA sequence: TGTGCCAGCAGCTCCCTCAAGGGGGGCCAAGAGACCCAGTACTTC. Its translation: CASSSLKGGQETQYF. Combining the CDR3 with reference TRBV5-8 and TRBJ2-5 gives the whole variable domain EAGVTQSPTHLIKTRGQQATLRCSPISGHTSVYWYQQALGLGLQFLLWYDEGEERNRGNFPPRFSGRQFPNYSSELNVNALELEDSALYLCASSSLKGGQETQYFGPGTRLLVL.

The V call is TRBV7-2, the J call TRBJ1-2; 8 nucleotides align to TRBD1. After removal of 1 base from V and 6 bases from J, the junction contained 10 bases not matched to a gene. The length of the CDR3 is 16 residues. In germline, CDR1 is SGHTA, CDR2 FQGNSA. The CDR3 DNA sequence: TGTGCCAGCAGCTTAGATGGGCCCAGGGGGCGAAATGGCTACACCTTC. This sequence encodes CASSLDGPRGRNGYTF.

Worth noting for this clonotype: The germline gene is not matched at one end of the junction; a read error may be the cause. The V call is TRBV10-3, the J call TRBJ1-2; tentatively, D is TRBD1 (5 bases). The CDR3 sequence is 14 residues long. Germline CDR1 is ENHRY and CDR2 is SYGVKD. CDR3 in amino acids: CASSEYRDNYGYTF. For the CDR3, the DNA is TGTGCCAGCAGTGAATACCGGGACAACTATGGCTACACCTTC.

This clonotype was detected only a few times. This chain links TRBV7-9 with TRBJ2-7; tentatively, D is TRBD1 (6 bases). The ends were cut back, 7 bases at V and 4 bases at J, with 17 bases in the middle. The CDR3 extends over 14 amino acids. The germline V gene has CDR1 SEHNR and CDR2 FQNEAQ (reference sequence). CDR3 protein: CASTTYHRDYEQYF. CDR3 coding DNA: TGTGCCAGCACCACTTACCACAGGGATTACGAGCAGTACTTC.

CDR3 DNA: TGCGCCAGCAGCCCCCCTAGCGTAGAGACCCAGTACTTC. Translation gives CASSPPSVETQYF. This chain joins TRBV5-1 and TRBJ2-5, with a weak D call TRBD2 (6 bases). Deletions cut 4 bases from V and 4 bases from J, with 11 bases between. The CDR3 has 13 amino acids. From germline, CDR1 is SGHRS and CDR2 YFSETQ.

The V gene is TRBV5-8, the J gene TRBJ1-1; 9 bases are a match to TRBD1. The trim removed 0 bases at V and 6 bases at J, leaving 3 bases unmatched. The germline V gene encodes CDR1 SGHTS and CDR2 YDEGEE. This CDR3 is built from 14 residues. CDR3 in amino acids: CASSLGDRASEAFF. CDR3 DNA sequence: TGTGCCAGCAGCTTGGGGGACAGGGCGTCTGAAGCTTTCTTT.